One T cell receptor (beta chain) is described in this entry. The sample belongs to a study of blood T cell repertoires in COVID-19. Only in-frame clones appear in the TCRdb table, and some are missing; sequencing was by immunoSEQ multiplex PCR. The sample holds more than 300,000 clones, approximately 89% seen once. The sample comprised PBMCs or T cells enriched from blood (not recorded which). This TCR was recovered from a middle-aged woman who had been exposed to COVID-19.

This CDR3 is CASSAYRATNEKLFF. The CDR3 DNA sequence: TGTGCCAGCAGTGCGTACAGGGCTACAAATGAAAAACTGTTTTTT. The chain couples TRBV27 to TRBJ1-4; D is perhaps TRBD1 (6 bases). Germline CDR1 is MNHEY and CDR2 is SMNVEV (reference sequence). Trimming took 5 bases from V and 5 from J, leaving 15 bases between them. CDR3 length: 15 residues.